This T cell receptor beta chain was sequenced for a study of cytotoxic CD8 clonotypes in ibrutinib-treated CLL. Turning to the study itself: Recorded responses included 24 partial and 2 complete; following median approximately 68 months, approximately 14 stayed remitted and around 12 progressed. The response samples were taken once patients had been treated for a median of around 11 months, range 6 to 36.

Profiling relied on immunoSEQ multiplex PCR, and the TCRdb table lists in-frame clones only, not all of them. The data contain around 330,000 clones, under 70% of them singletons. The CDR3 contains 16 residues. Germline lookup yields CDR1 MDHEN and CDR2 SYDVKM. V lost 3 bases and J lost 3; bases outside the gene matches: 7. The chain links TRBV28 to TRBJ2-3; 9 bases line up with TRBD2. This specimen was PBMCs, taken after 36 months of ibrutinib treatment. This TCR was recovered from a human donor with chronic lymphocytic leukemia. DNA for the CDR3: TGTGCCAGCAGTTTTGCGGGAGGGGTGGGGACAGATACGCAGTATTTT. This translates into CASSFAGGVGTDTQYF.